This TCR beta chain was identified during a study of shared clonotypes between healthy human individuals. Study-level findings and limits: Clonotype sharing among donors was thought likely to change with sequencing depth. Some clonotypes were shared by all four sorted-subset donors, while others were not shared. The non-shared ones had lower generation probabilities than the shared ones. Several donors showed sharing of approximately 5% of naive CD4 clonotypes.

TCRdb's copy holds only in-frame clones and misses some; the assay was immunoSEQ multiplex PCR. The sample holds around 1,900,000 clones; roughly 95% are singletons and the top ten take approximately 1.6%. Trimming removed 7 bases from V and 3 bases from J, with 22 bases in between. The V gene's germline CDR1 is MDHEN and CDR2 SYDVKM. The CDR3 consists of 16 residues. Regarding this clone: What it binds is unknown.

Only CD45RO-negative cells positively selected for CCR7 counted as naive CD8 cells, so terminally differentiated effector memory CD45RA+ cells were excluded. Caucasian adults residing in Nashville, Tennessee made up all the donors. The chain has TRBV28 and TRBJ2-7; D may be TRBD1 (8 bases). The sequenced sample consisted of naive CD8+ T cells from PBMCs. The TCR was taken from a man between 18 and 29 years old in good health. Some clones in this sample may be carry-over from other donors' samples. Here the CDR3 DNA reads TGTGCCAGCATGGGGGGGGACAGGACAAGATACTACGAGCAGTACTTC. It codes for CASMGGDRTRYYEQYF. Using reference TRBV28 and TRBJ2-7 for the parts outside the CDR3, the full variable domain is DVKVTQSSRYLVKRTGEKVFLECVQDMDHENMFWYRQDPGLGLRLIYFSYDVKMKEKGDIPEGYSVSREKKERFSLILESASTNQTSMYLCASMGGDRTRYYEQYFGPGTRLTVT.